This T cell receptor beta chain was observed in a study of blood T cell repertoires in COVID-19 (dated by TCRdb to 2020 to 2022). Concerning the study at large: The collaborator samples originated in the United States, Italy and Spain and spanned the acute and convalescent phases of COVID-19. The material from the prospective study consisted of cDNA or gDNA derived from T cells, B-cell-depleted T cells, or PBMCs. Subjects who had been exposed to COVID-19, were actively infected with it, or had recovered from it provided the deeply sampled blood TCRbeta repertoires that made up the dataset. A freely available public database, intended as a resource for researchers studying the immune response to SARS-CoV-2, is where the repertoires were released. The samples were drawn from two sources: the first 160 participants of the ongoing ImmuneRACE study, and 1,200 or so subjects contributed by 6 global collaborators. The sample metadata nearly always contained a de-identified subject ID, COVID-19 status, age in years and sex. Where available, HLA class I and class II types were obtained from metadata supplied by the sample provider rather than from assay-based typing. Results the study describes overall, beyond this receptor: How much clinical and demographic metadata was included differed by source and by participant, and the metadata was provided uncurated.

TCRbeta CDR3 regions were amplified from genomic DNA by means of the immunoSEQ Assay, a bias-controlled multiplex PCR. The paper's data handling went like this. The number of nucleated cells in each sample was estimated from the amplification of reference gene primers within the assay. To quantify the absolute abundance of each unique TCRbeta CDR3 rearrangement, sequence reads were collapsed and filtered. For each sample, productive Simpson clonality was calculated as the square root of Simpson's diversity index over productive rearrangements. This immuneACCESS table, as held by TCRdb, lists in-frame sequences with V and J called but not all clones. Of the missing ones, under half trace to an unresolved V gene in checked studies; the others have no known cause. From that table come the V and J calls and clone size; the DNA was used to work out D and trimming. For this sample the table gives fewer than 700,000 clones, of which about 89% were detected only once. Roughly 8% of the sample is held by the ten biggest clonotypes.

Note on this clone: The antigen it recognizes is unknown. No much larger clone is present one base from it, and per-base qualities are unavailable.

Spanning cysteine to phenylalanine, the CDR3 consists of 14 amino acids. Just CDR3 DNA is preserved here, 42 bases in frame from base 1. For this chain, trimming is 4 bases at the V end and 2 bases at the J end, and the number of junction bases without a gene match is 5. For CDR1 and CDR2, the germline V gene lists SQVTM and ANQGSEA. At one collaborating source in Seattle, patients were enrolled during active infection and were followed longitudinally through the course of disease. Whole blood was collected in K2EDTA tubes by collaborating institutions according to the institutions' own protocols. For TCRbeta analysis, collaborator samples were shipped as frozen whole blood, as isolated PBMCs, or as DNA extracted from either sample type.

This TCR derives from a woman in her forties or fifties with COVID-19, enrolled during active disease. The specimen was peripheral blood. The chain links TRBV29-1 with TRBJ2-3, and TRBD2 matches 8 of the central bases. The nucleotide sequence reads TGCAGCGTTGGAGTAGCGGGGACCACAGATACGCAGTATTTT. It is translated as CSVGVAGTTDTQYF.